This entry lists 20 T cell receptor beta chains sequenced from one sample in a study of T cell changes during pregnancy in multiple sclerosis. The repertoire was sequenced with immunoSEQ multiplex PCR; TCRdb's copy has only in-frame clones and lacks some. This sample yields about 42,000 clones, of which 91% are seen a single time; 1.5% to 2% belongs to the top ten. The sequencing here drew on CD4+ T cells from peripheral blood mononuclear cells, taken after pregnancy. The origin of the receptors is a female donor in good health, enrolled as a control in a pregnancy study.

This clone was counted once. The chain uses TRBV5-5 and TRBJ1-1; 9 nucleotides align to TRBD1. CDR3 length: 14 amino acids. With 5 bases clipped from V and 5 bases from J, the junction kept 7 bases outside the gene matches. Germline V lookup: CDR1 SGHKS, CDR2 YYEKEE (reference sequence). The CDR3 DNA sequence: TGTGCCAGCAGACTAGTGACAGGGGGGACTGAAGCTTTCTTT. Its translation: CASRLVTGGTEAFF.

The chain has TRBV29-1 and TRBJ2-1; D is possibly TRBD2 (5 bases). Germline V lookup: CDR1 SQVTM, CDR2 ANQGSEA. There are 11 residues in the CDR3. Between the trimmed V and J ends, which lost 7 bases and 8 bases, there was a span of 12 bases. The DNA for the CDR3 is TGCAGCGCGGAGGAGTTCGATGAGCAGTTCTTC. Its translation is CSAEEFDEQFF.

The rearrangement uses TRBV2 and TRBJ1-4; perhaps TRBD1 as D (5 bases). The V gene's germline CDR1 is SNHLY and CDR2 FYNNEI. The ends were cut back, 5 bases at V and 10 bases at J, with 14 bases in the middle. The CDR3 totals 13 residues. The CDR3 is CASSPGTVVKLFF. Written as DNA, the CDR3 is TGTGCCAGCAGTCCCGGGACTGTGGTAAAACTGTTTTTT.

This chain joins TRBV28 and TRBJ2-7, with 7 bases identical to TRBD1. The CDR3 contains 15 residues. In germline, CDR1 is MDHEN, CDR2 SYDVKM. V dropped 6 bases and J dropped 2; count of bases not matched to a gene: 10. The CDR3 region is CASRRYPGTAYEQYF. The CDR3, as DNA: TGTGCCAGCAGACGCTACCCCGGGACAGCCTACGAGCAGTACTTC.

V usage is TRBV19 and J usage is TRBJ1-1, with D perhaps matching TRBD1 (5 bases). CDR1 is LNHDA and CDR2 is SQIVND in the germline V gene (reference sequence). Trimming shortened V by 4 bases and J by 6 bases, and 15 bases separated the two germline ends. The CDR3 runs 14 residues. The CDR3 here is CASSTFQGTPEAFF. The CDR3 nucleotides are TGTGCCAGTAGTACATTCCAGGGTACCCCTGAAGCTTTCTTT.

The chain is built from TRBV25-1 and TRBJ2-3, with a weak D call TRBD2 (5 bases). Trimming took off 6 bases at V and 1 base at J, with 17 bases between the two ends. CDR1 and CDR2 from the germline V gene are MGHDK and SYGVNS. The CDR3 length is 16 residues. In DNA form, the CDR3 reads TGTGCCAGCAGCCCAACCCTTGCGGAGGGCACAGATACGCAGTATTTT. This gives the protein CASSPTLAEGTDTQYF.

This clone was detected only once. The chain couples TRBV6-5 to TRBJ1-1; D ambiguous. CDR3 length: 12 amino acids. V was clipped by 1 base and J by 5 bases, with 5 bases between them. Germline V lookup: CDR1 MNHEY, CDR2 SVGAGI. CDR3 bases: TGTGCCAGCAGTTACTTGAGAACTGAAGCTTTCTTT. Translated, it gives CASSYLRTEAFF.

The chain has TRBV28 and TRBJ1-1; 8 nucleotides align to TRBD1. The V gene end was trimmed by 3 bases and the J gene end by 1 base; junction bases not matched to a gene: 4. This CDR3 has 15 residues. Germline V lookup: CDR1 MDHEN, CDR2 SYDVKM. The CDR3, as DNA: TGTGCCAGCAGTTTGATAGGGACAGGGAACACTGAAGCTTTCTTT. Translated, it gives CASSLIGTGNTEAFF.

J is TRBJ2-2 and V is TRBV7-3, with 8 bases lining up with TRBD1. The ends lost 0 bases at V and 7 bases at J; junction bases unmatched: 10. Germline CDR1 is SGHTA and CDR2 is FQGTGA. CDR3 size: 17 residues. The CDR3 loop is CASSLTPDRGKGGELFF. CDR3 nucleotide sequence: TGTGCCAGCAGCTTAACTCCCGACAGGGGAAAGGGCGGGGAGCTGTTTTTT.

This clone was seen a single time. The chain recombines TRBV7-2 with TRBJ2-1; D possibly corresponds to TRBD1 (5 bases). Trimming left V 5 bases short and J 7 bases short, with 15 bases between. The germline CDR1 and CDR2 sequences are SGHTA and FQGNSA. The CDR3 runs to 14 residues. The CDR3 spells CASSPRLGRNEQFF. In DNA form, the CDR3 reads TGTGCCAGCAGCCCAAGGTTGGGGCGGAATGAGCAGTTCTTC.

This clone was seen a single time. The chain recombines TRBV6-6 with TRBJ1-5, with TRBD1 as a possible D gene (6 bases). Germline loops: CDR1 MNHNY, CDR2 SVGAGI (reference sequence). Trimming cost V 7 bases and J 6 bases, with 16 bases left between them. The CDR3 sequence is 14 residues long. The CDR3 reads CASTRGGRIQPQHF. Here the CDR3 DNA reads TGTGCCAGCACCCGCGGGGGGCGAATTCAGCCCCAGCATTTT.

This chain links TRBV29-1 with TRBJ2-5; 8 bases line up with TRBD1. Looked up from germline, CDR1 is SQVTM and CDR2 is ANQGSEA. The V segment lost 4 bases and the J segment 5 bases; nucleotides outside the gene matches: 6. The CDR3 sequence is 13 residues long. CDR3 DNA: TGCAGCGTTGGCAGGGGGCGTTCTGAGACCCAGTACTTC. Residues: CSVGRGRSETQYF.

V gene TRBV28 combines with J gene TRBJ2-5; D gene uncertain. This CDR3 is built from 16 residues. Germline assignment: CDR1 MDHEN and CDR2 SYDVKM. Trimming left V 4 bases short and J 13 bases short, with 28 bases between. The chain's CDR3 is CASSSPLTRLPLGRYF. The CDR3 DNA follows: TGTGCCAGCAGTTCCCCTTTGACCCGCCTCCCCTTGGGCAGGTACTTC.

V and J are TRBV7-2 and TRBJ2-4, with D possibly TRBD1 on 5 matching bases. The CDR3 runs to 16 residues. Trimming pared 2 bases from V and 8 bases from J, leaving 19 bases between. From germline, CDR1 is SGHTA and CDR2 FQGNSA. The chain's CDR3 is CASSLSSHSPRDIQYF. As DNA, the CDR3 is TGTGCCAGCAGCTTATCTTCGCATAGCCCCAGGGACATTCAGTACTTC.

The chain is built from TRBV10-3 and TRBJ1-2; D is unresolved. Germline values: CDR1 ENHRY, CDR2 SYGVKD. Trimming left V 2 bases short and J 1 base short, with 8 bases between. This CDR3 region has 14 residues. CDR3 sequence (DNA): TGTGCCATCAGTGAGCAAACGGGTAACTATGGCTACACCTTC. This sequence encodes CAISEQTGNYGYTF.

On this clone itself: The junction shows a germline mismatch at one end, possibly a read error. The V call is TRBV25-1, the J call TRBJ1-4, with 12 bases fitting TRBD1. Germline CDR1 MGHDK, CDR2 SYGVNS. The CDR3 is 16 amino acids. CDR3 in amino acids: CASSDTGQGAKEKLFF. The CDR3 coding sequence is TGTGCCAGCAGTGACACGGGACAGGGGGCTAAAGAAAAACTGTTTTTT.

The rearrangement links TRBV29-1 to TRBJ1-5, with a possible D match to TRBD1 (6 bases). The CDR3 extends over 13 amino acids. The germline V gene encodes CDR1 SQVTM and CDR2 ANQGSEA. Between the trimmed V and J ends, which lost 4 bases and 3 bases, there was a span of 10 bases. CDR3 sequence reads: CSVADRSNQPQHF. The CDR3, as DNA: TGCAGCGTTGCGGACAGATCCAATCAGCCCCAGCATTTT.

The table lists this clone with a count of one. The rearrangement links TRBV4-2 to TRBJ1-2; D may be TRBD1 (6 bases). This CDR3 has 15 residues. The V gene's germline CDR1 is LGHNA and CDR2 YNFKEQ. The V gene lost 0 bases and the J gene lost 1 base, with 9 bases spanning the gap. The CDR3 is CASSQEYRDNYGYTF. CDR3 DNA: TGTGCCAGCAGCCAAGAGTACAGGGATAACTATGGCTACACCTTC.

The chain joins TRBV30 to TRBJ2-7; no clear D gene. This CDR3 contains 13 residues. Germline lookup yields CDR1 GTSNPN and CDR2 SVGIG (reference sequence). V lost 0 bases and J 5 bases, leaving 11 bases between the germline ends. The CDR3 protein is CAWSVTQAHEQYF. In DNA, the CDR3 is TGTGCCTGGAGTGTCACTCAGGCGCACGAGCAGTACTTC.

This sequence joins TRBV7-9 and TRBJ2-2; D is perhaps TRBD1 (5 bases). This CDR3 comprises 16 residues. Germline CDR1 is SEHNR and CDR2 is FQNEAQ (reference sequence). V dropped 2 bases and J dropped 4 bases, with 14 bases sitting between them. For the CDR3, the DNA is TGTGCCAGCAGCTTACAGGGTTGGCAGAGCACCGGGGAGCTGTTTTTT. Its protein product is CASSLQGWQSTGELFF.